Sequencing of this T cell receptor (beta chain) was carried out in a study of blood T cell repertoires in COVID-19. For the study at large: Italy, Spain and the United States were the sources of the convalescent and acute COVID-19 samples.

In the authors' workflow: The authors estimated nucleated cell counts from reference gene primer amplification. Only in-frame clones appear in the TCRdb table, and some are missing; sequencing was by immunoSEQ multiplex PCR. V, J and clone size reflect that table, while D and trimming were determined from the DNA. The sample has about 170,000 clones, roughly 80% seen once. This clone has a handful of counts. Germline loops: CDR1 SGHKS, CDR2 YYEKEE (reference sequence). This CDR3 region has 13 residues. V lost 4 bases, J lost 7 bases, and 15 bases lay in between. This clonotype originated in a man aged 65 to 79 with active or convalescent COVID-19. The source material was peripheral blood. V is TRBV5-5 and J is TRBJ2-7; D is possibly TRBD1 (6 bases). CDR3 sequence: CASSLLTGGEQYF. CDR3 DNA: TGTGCCAGCAGCCTACTGACAGGTGGGGAGCAGTACTTC.